This TCR beta chain was sequenced during a study of T cells in Graves' hyperthyroidism and ophthalmopathy. Overall study: Specimen type is peripheral blood, collected at initial diagnosis prior to any treatment. Notes on the study in general: Researchers found most expanded thyroid clonotypes above 0.001 in blood as well. Ophthalmopathy was identified by the model a median about 6.8 months ahead of onset.

Trimming pared 6 bases from V and 3 bases from J, leaving 19 bases between. Germline V gene data show CDR1 as SNHLY and CDR2 as FYNNEI. The CDR3 covers 16 residues. Exclusion criteria comprised uncontrolled infection, other autoimmune disease, pregnancy or lactation. RNA transcripts yielded amplified TCR beta CDR3 regions. HTBI primers were the set used in a first-round RT-PCR of the TCR CDR3. In TCRdb, the multiplex PCR reads were re-called with MiXCR into one record per CDR3 protein. The repertoire has about 500,000 distinct CDR3 sequences, around 16% of them found once; the top ten carry about 29%. This clonotype occurred many times. Its antigen is currently unknown.

Sequencing used blood. The chain is built from TRBV2 and TRBJ2-3, with a tentative D call TRBD2 (6 bases). This TCR came from a woman aged 30 to 39 with Graves' ophthalmopathy. In DNA, the CDR3 is TGTGCCAGCAGGCACCAATCGGGACTTGGGACAGATACGCAGTATTTT. This sequence encodes CASRHQSGLGTDTQYF.